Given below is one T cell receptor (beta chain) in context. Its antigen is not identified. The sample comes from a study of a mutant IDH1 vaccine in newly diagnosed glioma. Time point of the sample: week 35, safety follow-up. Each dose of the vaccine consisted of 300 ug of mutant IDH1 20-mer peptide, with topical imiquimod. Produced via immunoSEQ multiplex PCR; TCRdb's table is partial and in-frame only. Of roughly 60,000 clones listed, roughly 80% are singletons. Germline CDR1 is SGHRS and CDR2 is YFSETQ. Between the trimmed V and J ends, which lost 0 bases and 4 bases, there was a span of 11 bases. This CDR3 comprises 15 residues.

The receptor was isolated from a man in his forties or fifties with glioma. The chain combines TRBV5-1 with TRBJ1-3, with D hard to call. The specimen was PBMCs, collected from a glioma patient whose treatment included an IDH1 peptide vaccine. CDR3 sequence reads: CASSLARGAGNTIYF. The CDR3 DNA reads TGCGCCAGCAGCTTGGCGCGGGGTGCCGGAAACACCATATATTTT.